This TCR beta chain was documented in a study of blood T cell repertoires in COVID-19. Turning to the study itself: Sites in the United States, Italy and Spain provided acute and convalescent COVID-19 samples.

The CDR3 length is 16 residues. Germline lookup yields CDR1 LNHDA and CDR2 SQIVND (reference sequence). V trimming: 6 bases; J trimming: 4 bases; junction bases outside the gene matches: 12. Per the authors' pipeline: Scientists estimated how many nucleated cells there were by amplifying reference gene primers. Measured with immunoSEQ multiplex PCR; TCRdb has only the in-frame clones, and not every one. V and J calls and clone size come straight from that table; D and trimming were deduced from the DNA. The sample has approximately 430,000 clones; roughly 88% are singletons. This clonotype originated in a woman aged 25 to 45 with active or convalescent COVID-19. The V gene is TRBV19, the J gene TRBJ1-2, with 9 bases that match TRBD1. The sample was peripheral blood. The CDR3 DNA sequence: TGTGCCAGTAGCCTGGGAATGACAGGGGGTGGCTATGGCTACACCTTC. Its protein product is CASSLGMTGGGYGYTF. Full variable domain (missing parts from reference TRBV19 and TRBJ1-2): DGGITQSPKYLFRKEGQNVTLSCEQNLNHDAMYWYRQDPGQGLRLIYYSQIVNDFQKGDIAEGYSVSREKKESFPLTVTSAQKNPTAFYLCASSLGMTGGGYGYTFGSGTRLTVV.